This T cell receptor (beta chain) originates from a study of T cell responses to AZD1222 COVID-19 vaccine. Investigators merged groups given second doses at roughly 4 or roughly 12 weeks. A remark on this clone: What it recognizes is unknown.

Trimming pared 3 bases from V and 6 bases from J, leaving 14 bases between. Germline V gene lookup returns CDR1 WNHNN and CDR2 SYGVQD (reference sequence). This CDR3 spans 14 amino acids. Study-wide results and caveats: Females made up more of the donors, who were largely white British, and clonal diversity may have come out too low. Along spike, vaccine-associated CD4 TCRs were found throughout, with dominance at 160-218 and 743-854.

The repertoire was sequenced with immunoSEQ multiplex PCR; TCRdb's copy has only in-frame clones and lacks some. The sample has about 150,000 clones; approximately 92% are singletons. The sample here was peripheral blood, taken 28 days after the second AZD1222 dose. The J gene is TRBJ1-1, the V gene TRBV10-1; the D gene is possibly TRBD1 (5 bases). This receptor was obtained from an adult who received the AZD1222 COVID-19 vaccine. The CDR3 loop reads CASSDAPGIPEAFF. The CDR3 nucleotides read TGCGCCAGCAGTGATGCCCCAGGGATACCTGAAGCTTTCTTT.